This T cell receptor beta chain was captured by sequencing in a study of cytomegalovirus exposure and HLA in healthy donors. Study-level background: Earlier work reported 100 million or so unique TCR beta sequences from about 200 million T cells. Whole-study findings and limits: Earlier analysis found most TCR beta V segments productive about 90% or about 30% of the time. Reportedly, TCR beta sequences accurately predicted HLA-A and HLA-B alleles in most subjects. The classifier reportedly diagnosed cytomegalovirus status with high sensitivity and specificity.

With 60 Vbeta and 13 Jbeta primers, the PCR was carried out. Clones were read by immunoSEQ multiplex PCR, and TCRdb kept only the in-frame ones, dropping some. The repertoire holds roughly 120,000 clones, with 74% as singletons. CDR1 and CDR2 from the germline V gene are MNHNS and SASEGT. The V gene end was trimmed by 2 bases and the J gene end by 10 bases; junction bases not matched to a gene: 11. The CDR3 covers 16 residues. To note about this clone: Its specificity is unknown.

The rearrangement joins TRBV6-1 to TRBJ1-6; TRBD1 matches at 7 bases. Sequencing was carried out using PBMCs. The TCR was taken from a woman in her thirties or forties in good health and CMV-seropositive. The CDR3 DNA is TGTGCCAGCAGTGAAAGGTACAGGGGAAACTCCTCACCCCTCCACTTT. This gives the protein CASSERYRGNSSPLHF.